This T cell receptor (beta chain) was sequenced during a study of ipilimumab plus nivolumab after autologous stem cell transplantation. Trimming pared 0 bases from V and 6 bases from J, leaving 17 bases between. The CDR3 spans 16 residues. In germline, CDR1 is LGHNA, CDR2 YNFKEQ. This clone was observed a handful of times. TCRdb's table, derived via immunoSEQ multiplex PCR, lists solely in-frame clones and lacks some. The sample yields about 21,000 clones, 70% to 85% seen once. Checkpoint therapy with ipilimumab 1 mg/kg began 14 to 28 days after transplant. Through week 26, nivolumab 3 mg/kg IV was given weeks 1, 4, 7, 10, then biweekly.

This receptor was identified in a male donor with diffuse large B-cell lymphoma. Sequenced material: PBMCs, taken in a trial of ipilimumab plus nivolumab as post-transplant consolidation. The rearrangement joins TRBV4-2 to TRBJ2-5; D is tentatively TRBD1 or TRBD2 (6 bases each). DNA of the CDR3: TGTGCCAGCAGCCAAGATCTGGGGGGCGCGGGCAAGACCCAGTACTTC. It encodes CASSQDLGGAGKTQYF.